This TCR beta chain appears in the sequencing data of a study of blood T cell repertoires in COVID-19. The wider study: Material from acute and convalescent COVID-19 was sourced from the United States, Italy and Spain. T cells, B-cell-depleted T cells, or PBMCs supplied cDNA or gDNA.

Germline loops: CDR1 MGHDK, CDR2 SYGVNS. Trimming pared 2 bases from V and 7 bases from J, leaving 14 bases between. The CDR3 runs 14 residues. Original analysis: Quantification of nucleated cells was approximated via reference gene primer amplification. TCRdb's copy holds only in-frame clones and misses some; the assay was immunoSEQ multiplex PCR. That table supplies the V and J calls and clone size; D and trimming were determined from the DNA. The sample lists 90,000 or so clones, roughly 85% seen once, with 3.5% to 4% in the top ten. The J gene is TRBJ1-1, the V gene TRBV25-1; D gene unclear. This TCR derives from a man aged 60-69 years with acute or convalescent COVID-19. What was sequenced was peripheral blood. CDR3 amino acids: CASSENLTLDEAFF. As DNA, the CDR3 is TGTGCCAGCAGTGAAAACTTGACACTTGATGAAGCTTTCTTT.